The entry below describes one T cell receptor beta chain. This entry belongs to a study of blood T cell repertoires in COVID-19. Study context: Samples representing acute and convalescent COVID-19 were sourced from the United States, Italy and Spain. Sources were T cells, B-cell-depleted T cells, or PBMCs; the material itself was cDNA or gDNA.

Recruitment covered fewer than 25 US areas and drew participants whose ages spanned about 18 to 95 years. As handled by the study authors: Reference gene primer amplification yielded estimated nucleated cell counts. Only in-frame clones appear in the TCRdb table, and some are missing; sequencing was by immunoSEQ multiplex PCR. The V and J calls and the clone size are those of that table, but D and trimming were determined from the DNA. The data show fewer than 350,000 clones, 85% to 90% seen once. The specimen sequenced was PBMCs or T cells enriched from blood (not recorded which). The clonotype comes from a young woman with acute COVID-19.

The CDR3 here is CASSPLQGHGYTF. The CDR3 DNA reads TGTGCCAGCAGCCCGCTACAGGGACATGGCTACACCTTC. The chain recombines TRBV12-3 or TRBV12-4 with TRBJ1-2, with D possibly being TRBD1 (6 bases). There are 13 residues in the CDR3. V shed 6 bases and J shed 6 bases, with 14 bases lying between them.